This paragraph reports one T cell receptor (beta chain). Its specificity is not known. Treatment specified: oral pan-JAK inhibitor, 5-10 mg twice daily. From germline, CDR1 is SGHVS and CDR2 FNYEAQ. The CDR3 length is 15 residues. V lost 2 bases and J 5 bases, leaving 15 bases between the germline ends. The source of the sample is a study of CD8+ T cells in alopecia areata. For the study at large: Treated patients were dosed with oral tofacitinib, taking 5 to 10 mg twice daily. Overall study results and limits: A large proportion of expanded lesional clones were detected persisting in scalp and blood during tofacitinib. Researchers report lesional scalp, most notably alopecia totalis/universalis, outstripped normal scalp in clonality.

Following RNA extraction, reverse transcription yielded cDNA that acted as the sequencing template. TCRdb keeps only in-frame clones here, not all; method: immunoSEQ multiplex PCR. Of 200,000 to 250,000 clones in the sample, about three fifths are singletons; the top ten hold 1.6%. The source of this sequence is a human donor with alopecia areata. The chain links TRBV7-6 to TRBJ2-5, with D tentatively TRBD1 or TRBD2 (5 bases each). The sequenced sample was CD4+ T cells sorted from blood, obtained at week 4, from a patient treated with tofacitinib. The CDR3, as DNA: TGTGCCAGCAGCTTAACCCTTGGGGGTGGCGAGACCCAGTACTTC. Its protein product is CASSLTLGGGETQYF. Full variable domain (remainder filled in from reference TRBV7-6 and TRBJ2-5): GAGVSQSPRYKVTKRGQDVALRCDPISGHVSLYWYRQALGQGPEFLTYFNYEAQQDKSGLPNDRFSAERPEGSISTLTIQRTEQRDSAMYRCASSLTLGGGETQYFGPGTRLLVL.